This T cell receptor (beta chain) was documented in a study of T cell changes during pregnancy in multiple sclerosis. This CDR3 contains 15 residues. Deletions cut 4 bases from V and 1 base from J, with 12 bases between. Germline assignment: CDR1 LGHNA and CDR2 YSLEER. The data were produced by immunoSEQ multiplex PCR, yet TCRdb's version contains in-frame clones alone and is incomplete. The data hold 35,000 to 45,000 clones, with more than 80% observed a single time. This sequence joins TRBV4-3 and TRBJ2-3; D perhaps matches TRBD1 (6 bases). The receptor was isolated from a female donor with multiple sclerosis, enrolled in a pregnancy study. Sequenced material: peripheral blood, taken before pregnancy. CDR3 in amino acids: CASSPSDSRTDTQYF. CDR3 nucleotide sequence: TGCGCCAGCAGCCCCTCGGACAGCCGCACAGATACGCAGTATTTT.